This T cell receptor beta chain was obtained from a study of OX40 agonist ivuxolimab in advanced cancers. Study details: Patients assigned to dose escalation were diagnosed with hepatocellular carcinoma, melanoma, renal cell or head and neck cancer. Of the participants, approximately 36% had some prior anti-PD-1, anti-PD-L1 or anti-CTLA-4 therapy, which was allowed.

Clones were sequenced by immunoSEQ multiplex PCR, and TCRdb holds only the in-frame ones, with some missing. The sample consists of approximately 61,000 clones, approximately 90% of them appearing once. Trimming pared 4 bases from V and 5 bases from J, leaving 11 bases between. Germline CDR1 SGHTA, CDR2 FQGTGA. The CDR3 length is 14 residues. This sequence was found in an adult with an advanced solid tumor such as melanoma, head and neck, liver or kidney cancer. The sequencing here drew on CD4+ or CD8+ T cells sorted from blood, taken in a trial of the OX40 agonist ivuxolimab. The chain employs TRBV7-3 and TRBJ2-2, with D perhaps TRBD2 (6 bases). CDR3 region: CASSSTGGTGELFF. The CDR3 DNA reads TGTGCCAGCAGCTCTACAGGAGGGACCGGGGAGCTGTTTTTT.